This T cell receptor beta chain was found in a study of blood T cell repertoires in COVID-19. Across the study: Specimens from acute and convalescent COVID-19 originated in the United States, Italy and Spain. Sources were T cells, B-cell-depleted T cells, or PBMCs; the material itself was cDNA or gDNA.

Profiled with immunoSEQ multiplex PCR; TCRdb holds only in-frame clones, not every one. This sample yields 90,000 to 150,000 clones, of which around nine tenths are seen a single time; around 2.1% belongs to the top ten. The sequenced sample consisted of peripheral blood. The TCR sequence derives from a woman in her fifties or sixties with acute or convalescent COVID-19.

The CDR3 sequence: CASSLTSGQPQHF. For the CDR3, the DNA is TGTGCCAGCAGTTTGACCTCGGGTCAGCCCCAGCATTTT. The chain is built from TRBV12-3 or TRBV12-4 and TRBJ1-5, with D uncertain. The germline V and J ends were trimmed by 3 bases and 6 bases, with 9 bases remaining between them. There are 13 residues in the CDR3.